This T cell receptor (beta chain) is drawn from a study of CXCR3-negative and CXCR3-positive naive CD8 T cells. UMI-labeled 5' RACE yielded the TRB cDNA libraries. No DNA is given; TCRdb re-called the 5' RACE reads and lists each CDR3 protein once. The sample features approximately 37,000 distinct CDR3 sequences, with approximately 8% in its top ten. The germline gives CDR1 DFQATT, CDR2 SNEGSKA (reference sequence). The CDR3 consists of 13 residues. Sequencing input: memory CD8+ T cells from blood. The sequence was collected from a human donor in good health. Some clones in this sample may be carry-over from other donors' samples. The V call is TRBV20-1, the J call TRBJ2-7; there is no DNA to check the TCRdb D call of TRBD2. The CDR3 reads CSAPWGGPYEQYF.